This TCR beta chain was obtained from a study of CD8+ T cells in alopecia areata. A remark on this clone: What it binds is not known.

The treatment denotes: oral pan-JAK inhibitor, 5-10 mg twice daily. CD4+ and CD8+ T cells were sorted from PBMCs stained for CD3, CD4 and CD8. Germline V gene lookup returns CDR1 SGHTA and CDR2 FQGNSA. The CDR3 runs 16 residues. V lost 1 base and J lost 3; bases outside the gene matches: 4. RNA, once extracted, was reverse transcribed into cDNA for use as the sequencing template. Measured with immunoSEQ multiplex PCR; TCRdb has only the in-frame clones, and not every one. The table shows tens of thousands of clones, with approximately 64% occurring only once. General study results and limits: Scalp lesions, especially in alopecia totalis/universalis, had higher clonality than normal scalp. The study found that many expanded lesional clones persisted in scalp and blood during tofacitinib. Sequencing of scalp samples also captures resident alphabeta T cells of normal skin.

The rearrangement uses TRBV7-2 and TRBJ2-3; 10 nucleotides match TRBD1. This receptor was obtained from a human donor with alopecia areata. Material: CD8+ T cells sorted from blood, obtained at week 24, from a patient treated with tofacitinib. In nucleotides, the CDR3 is TGTGCCAGCAGCTTAGAGGGACAGGGGTTGACAGATACGCAGTATTTT. It is translated as CASSLEGQGLTDTQYF.